Listed here are 32 T cell receptor beta chains from one sample, sequenced in a study of a mutant IDH1 vaccine in newly diagnosed glioma. Sample time point: baseline, week 1 (first vaccination visit). The treatment is: pre-vaccination baseline after standard-of-care therapy. Assay: immunoSEQ multiplex PCR; the TCRdb copy retains only in-frame clones and omits some. The top ten hold 2.5% to 3.5% of the sample, which has tens of thousands of clones, 65% to 90% seen once. The starting material was PBMCs, obtained from a glioma patient treated with radiotherapy, temozolomide or both. These receptors were obtained from a man aged 25-45 years with glioma.

V usage is TRBV28 and J usage is TRBJ2-1; D not certain. Germline CDR1 reads MDHEN; CDR2 reads SYDVKM. CDR3 length: 13 amino acids. Deletions cut 3 bases from V and 6 bases from J, with 9 bases between. The CDR3 loop reads CASSFISVNEQFF. In DNA, the CDR3 is TGTGCCAGCAGTTTTATTTCGGTCAATGAGCAGTTCTTC.

The CDR3 loop is CASSVDREGYQPQHF. In DNA, the CDR3 is TGTGCCAGCAGCGTCGACAGGGAGGGTTATCAGCCCCAGCATTTT. This chain connects TRBV7-8 to TRBJ1-5; 7 nucleotides match TRBD1. The CDR3 loop spans 15 amino acids. V lost 5 bases, J lost 5 bases, and 9 bases stayed unmatched. Germline CDR1 reads SGHVS; CDR2 reads FQNEAQ.

The chain couples TRBV6-1 to TRBJ1-3; D remains unclear. Germline V gene lookup returns CDR1 MNHNS and CDR2 SASEGT. The length of the CDR3 is 12 residues. V lost 6 bases and J 0 bases, leaving 3 bases between the germline ends. The CDR3 DNA follows: TGTGCCAGCAGGGACTCTGGAAACACCATATATTTT. Protein: CASRDSGNTIYF.

This chain links TRBV18 with TRBJ1-4, with 10 bases lining up with TRBD1. The CDR3 runs 16 residues. Germline V gives CDR1 KGHSH, CDR2 LQKENI. J gave up 8 bases and V 1 base, and 7 bases lay outside the gene matches. For the CDR3, the DNA is TGTGCCAGCTCACCACAAAGACAGGGGGCAGGCGAAAAACTGTTTTTT. Translated, it gives CASSPQRQGAGEKLFF.

The chain combines TRBV10-1 with TRBJ2-7, with 10 nucleotides matching TRBD1. After removal of 4 bases from V and 2 bases from J, the junction contained 8 bases not matched to a gene. Per the germline V gene, CDR1 is WNHNN and CDR2 is SYGVQD (reference sequence). This CDR3 has 16 amino acids. The CDR3 region is CASSVGSGQGAYEQYF. The CDR3 region has the DNA TGCGCCAGCAGTGTTGGGTCCGGACAGGGGGCCTACGAGCAGTACTTC.

This clone was recorded once. V and J are TRBV6-1 and TRBJ1-5; D is perhaps TRBD1 (5 bases). CDR3 length: 17 amino acids. V shed 0 bases and J shed 2 bases, with 14 bases lying between them. The germline CDR1 and CDR2 sequences are MNHNS and SASEGT. CDR3 sequence (DNA): TGTGCCAGCAGTGAAGCAGGGTCCAGGGTAGGCAATCAGCCCCAGCATTTT. It specifies CASSEAGSRVGNQPQHF.

The V call is TRBV29-1, the J call TRBJ1-1, with D tentatively TRBD1 (6 bases). The CDR3 sequence is 10 residues long. Germline-derived CDR1 and CDR2 are SQVTM and ANQGSEA. V lost 6 bases and J lost 5, with 7 bases in between. CDR3 loop: CSVGTTEAFF. The CDR3 DNA sequence: TGCAGCGTCGGGACAACTGAAGCTTTCTTT.

The chain couples TRBV28 to TRBJ1-1; possible D gene TRBD1, 5 bases. Germline V CDR1 and CDR2: MDHEN, SYDVKM. The ends were cut back, 2 bases at V and 7 bases at J, with 14 bases in the middle. This CDR3 region has 14 residues. The CDR3 region has the DNA TGTGCCAGCAGTTTAGGAGGGGACGCCATTGAAGCTTTCTTT. Translated, it gives CASSLGGDAIEAFF. Using reference TRBV28 and TRBJ1-1 for the parts outside the CDR3, the full variable domain is DVKVTQSSRYLVKRTGEKVFLECVQDMDHENMFWYRQDPGLGLRLIYFSYDVKMKEKGDIPEGYSVSREKKERFSLILESASTNQTSMYLCASSLGGDAIEAFFGQGTRLTVV.

The chain is built from TRBV4-1 and TRBJ1-1; 7 bases agree with TRBD1. This CDR3 comprises 17 residues. The germline gives CDR1 MGHRA, CDR2 YSYEKL. Trimming removed 4 bases from V and 1 base from J; junction bases left unmatched: 12. DNA for the CDR3: TGCGCCAGCAGCCCAGAGCACAGGGGTCCCTGGAACACTGAAGCTTTCTTT. Translating gives CASSPEHRGPWNTEAFF.

The J gene is TRBJ2-7, the V gene TRBV5-5; D not resolved. The CDR3 loop spans 13 amino acids. Trimming shortened V by 4 bases and J by 3 bases, and 11 bases separated the two germline ends. Germline V gene lookup returns CDR1 SGHKS and CDR2 YYEKEE (reference sequence). The CDR3 loop reads CASSPVNNYEQYF. In DNA form, the CDR3 reads TGTGCCAGCAGCCCCGTTAATAACTACGAGCAGTACTTC.

By sample fraction, this clone is large (0.1 to 1%). The chain joins TRBV30 to TRBJ1-1; D not resolved. This CDR3 has 13 amino acids. The ends were cut back, 1 base at V and 3 bases at J, with 9 bases in the middle. Germline V lookup: CDR1 GTSNPN, CDR2 SVGIG (reference sequence). As DNA, the CDR3 is TGTGCCTGGAGTGGAGCCGAGTACACTGAAGCTTTCTTT. Residues: CAWSGAEYTEAFF.

This clone was found once. The chain combines TRBV6-5 with TRBJ2-1; TRBD1 is a possible D gene (5 bases). CDR1 and CDR2 from the germline V gene are MNHEY and SVGAGI. V was clipped by 7 bases and J by 0 bases, with 13 bases between them. This CDR3 is 15 amino acids long. The chain's CDR3 is CASKARQSSYNEQFF. The CDR3 region has the DNA TGTGCCAGCAAAGCCCGACAGAGCTCCTACAATGAGCAGTTCTTC.

This chain connects TRBV30 to TRBJ1-1; D is uncertain. The CDR3 loop spans 13 amino acids. V lost 1 base to trimming and J lost 0 bases, with 6 bases between them. Germline CDR1 reads GTSNPN; CDR2 reads SVGIG (reference sequence). CDR3 DNA sequence: TGTGCCTGGAGTGCTGACATGAACACTGAAGCTTTCTTT. Amino acids: CAWSADMNTEAFF. Supplemented by reference TRBV30 and TRBJ1-1, the full variable domain reads SQTIHQWPATLVQPVGSPLSLECTVEGTSNPNLYWYRQAAGRGLQLLFYSVGIGQISSEVPQNLSASRPQDRQFILSSKKLLLSDSGFYLCAWSADMNTEAFFGQGTRLTVV.

The rearrangement links TRBV5-1 to TRBJ1-1; D is possibly TRBD1 (6 bases). V was cut by 2 bases and J by 1 base, with 12 bases left in between. Germline V gene data show CDR1 as SGHRS and CDR2 as YFSETQ. The CDR3 consists of 15 residues. The CDR3, as DNA: TGCGCCAGCAGCTTATCCGGGACATCGAACACTGAAGCTTTCTTT. Protein: CASSLSGTSNTEAFF.

This clone has a handful of counts. The chain uses TRBV20-1 and TRBJ1-1; D gene ambiguous. Between the trimmed V and J ends, which lost 6 bases and 8 bases, there was a span of 13 bases. CDR1 is DFQATT and CDR2 is SNEGSKA in the germline V gene (reference sequence). The CDR3 has 11 amino acids. CDR3 residues: CSAAVGTEAFF. In DNA form, the CDR3 reads TGCAGTGCCGCTGTCGGAACAGAAGCTTTCTTT.

This clone was recorded only once. DNA of the CDR3: TGTGCCAGCAGTCATCCGGGACAGCTTATTTATGGCTACACCTTC. Amino acids: CASSHPGQLIYGYTF. The chain has TRBV7-9 and TRBJ1-2, with TRBD1 identical over 7 bases. Germline values: CDR1 SEHNR, CDR2 FQNEAQ (reference sequence). The CDR3 has 15 amino acids. Unmatched junction bases numbered 12, after V lost 6 bases and J lost 5 bases.

The chain combines TRBV20-1 with TRBJ2-7; a possible D gene is TRBD1 (6 bases). This CDR3 region has 11 residues. The germline CDR1 and CDR2 sequences are DFQATT and SNEGSKA (reference sequence). Trimming stripped 7 bases from V and 3 bases from J, with 10 bases between. This CDR3 reads CSGQVHYEQYF. The CDR3 DNA follows: TGCAGTGGACAGGTTCACTACGAGCAGTACTTC.

The chain has TRBV6-5 and TRBJ1-2; 9 bases line up with TRBD1. CDR3 length: 15 amino acids. The V and J ends lost 0 bases and 6 bases, in that order; junction bases with no gene match: 5. Germline CDR1 MNHEY, CDR2 SVGAGI. The CDR3 is CASSYSNRGHHGYTF. As DNA, the CDR3 is TGTGCCAGCAGTTACTCGAACAGGGGGCACCATGGCTACACCTTC.

The chain is built from TRBV4-2 and TRBJ2-3, with 7 positions matching TRBD2. V trimming: 0 bases; J trimming: 7 bases; junction bases outside the gene matches: 4. Germline assignment: CDR1 LGHNA and CDR2 YNFKEQ. The CDR3 has 14 amino acids. CDR3 sequence: CASSQEGGSNTQYF. CDR3 DNA sequence: TGTGCCAGCAGCCAAGAGGGAGGGTCAAATACGCAGTATTTT.

The genes are TRBV5-4 and TRBJ2-3; D perhaps matches TRBD2 (7 bases). Germline V gene sequence: CDR1 SGHNT, CDR2 YYREEE (reference sequence). CDR3 size: 16 residues. V was cut by 4 bases and J by 4 bases, with 19 bases left in between. Written as DNA, the CDR3 is TGTGCCAGCAGCCCGGCCGGGGGGCGGGCGTCAGATACGCAGTATTTT. It yields the protein CASSPAGGRASDTQYF.

J is TRBJ1-2 and V is TRBV28, with 11 bases aligning to TRBD1. Germline CDR1 is MDHEN and CDR2 is SYDVKM. This CDR3 is built from 14 residues. Trimming cost V 4 bases and J 6 bases; bases outside gene matches: 4. The CDR3 bases are TGTGCCAGCAGTTCCTCGGGACAGGGGGATGGCTACACCTTC. Translating gives CASSSSGQGDGYTF.

The chain employs TRBV7-8 and TRBJ2-7, with a weak D call TRBD2 (5 bases). Germline CDR1 SGHVS, CDR2 FQNEAQ. The CDR3 is made up of 15 amino acids. V gave up 7 bases and J gave up 2 bases, with 18 bases separating them. DNA of the CDR3: TGTGCCAGCACCCGCAGGTATAGCGATACCTACGAGCAGTACTTC. This codes for CASTRRYSDTYEQYF.

The gene calls are TRBV27 and TRBJ2-2, with D perhaps matching TRBD2 (6 bases). Germline-derived CDR1 and CDR2 are MNHEY and SMNVEV (reference sequence). The CDR3 has 15 residues. Trimming took 5 bases from V and 5 from J, leaving 15 bases between them. Here the CDR3 DNA reads TGTGCCAGCAGTCCCATGATGGGGGGAACCGGGGAGCTGTTTTTT. It specifies CASSPMMGGTGELFF.

The genes are TRBV2 and TRBJ2-5; D gene unclear. The DNA end is a closer match to TRBJ2-7, so the J assignment may be wrong. CDR3 length: 12 amino acids. Looked up from germline, CDR1 is SNHLY and CDR2 is FYNNEI. CDR3 in amino acids: CASTYGHYEQYF. In DNA, the CDR3 is TGTGCCAGCACCTACGGGCACTACGAGCAGTACTTC.

CDR3 protein: CATRGTGGTGELFF. For the CDR3, the DNA is TGTGCCACCAGGGGGACAGGGGGAACCGGGGAGCTGTTTTTT. The chain recombines TRBV15 with TRBJ2-2; TRBD1 matches at 11 bases. The ends lost 6 bases at V and 5 bases at J; junction bases unmatched: 2. The CDR3 spans 14 residues. Germline V gives CDR1 LNHNV, CDR2 YYDKDF (reference sequence).

The chain joins TRBV5-1 to TRBJ2-7; 8 bases match TRBD2. Trimming cost V 0 bases and J 12 bases; bases outside gene matches: 11. Germline V lookup: CDR1 SGHRS, CDR2 YFSETQ. This CDR3 is built from 14 residues. In DNA, the CDR3 is TGCGCCAGCAGCTTGGATGGCGGGGGGCTCGAGAGGTACTTC. Translating gives CASSLDGGGLERYF.

The rearrangement uses TRBV28 and TRBJ1-6, with 9 bases identical to TRBD1. Trimming at V came to 6 bases and at J to 3 bases, leaving 18 bases not matched to a gene. CDR3 length: 20 residues. The V gene's germline CDR1 is MDHEN and CDR2 SYDVKM. CDR3 coding DNA: TGTGCCAGCAGGCGGGACAGGGCCTATTTTTCTCAGGGCTATAATTCACCCCTCCACTTT. This sequence encodes CASRRDRAYFSQGYNSPLHF.

The chain is built from TRBV18 and TRBJ1-1, with 8 bases that match TRBD1. J was trimmed by 0 bases and V by 5 bases; bases with no gene match: 14. The CDR3 covers 18 residues. Looked up from germline, CDR1 is KGHSH and CDR2 is LQKENI. The CDR3 reads CASSEYRGLISVNTEAFF. For the CDR3, the DNA is TGTGCCAGCTCAGAATACAGGGGGTTAATCTCGGTGAACACTGAAGCTTTCTTT. Together with reference TRBV18 and TRBJ1-1, the CDR3 gives the full variable domain: NAGVMQNPRHLVRRRGQEARLRCSPMKGHSHVYWYRQLPEEGLKFMVYLQKENIIDESGMPKERFSAEFPKEGPSILRIQQVVRGDSAAYFCASSEYRGLISVNTEAFFGQGTRLTVV.

The chain links TRBV7-2 to TRBJ2-3, with TRBD2 as a possible D gene (7 bases). Germline CDR1 and CDR2: SGHTA and FQGNSA. This CDR3 is built from 15 residues. Trimming pared 3 bases from V and 2 bases from J, leaving 12 bases between. CDR3 nucleotides: TGTGCCAGCAGCTTGCGGGGGCACTACACAGATACGCAGTATTTT. It yields the protein CASSLRGHYTDTQYF.

The CDR3 bases are TGTGCCAGCAGTTACCCCGGGACAGGTCACCAAGAGACCCAGTACTTC. Amino acid sequence: CASSYPGTGHQETQYF. The genes are TRBV6-6 and TRBJ2-5; TRBD1 aligns across 8 bases. The CDR3 extends over 16 amino acids. V shed 2 bases, J shed 0 bases, and the junction held 5 bases outside the gene matches. Germline V gene lookup returns CDR1 MNHNY and CDR2 SVGAGI (reference sequence).

This chain joins TRBV27 and TRBJ2-1; D is perhaps TRBD2 (6 bases). CDR3 length: 13 residues. Germline CDR1 and CDR2: MNHEY and SMNVEV (reference sequence). V was clipped by 6 bases and J by 10 bases, with 16 bases between them. The CDR3 here is CASRMSGLQEQFF. Written as DNA, the CDR3 is TGTGCCAGCAGAATGTCGGGACTCCAAGAGCAGTTCTTC.

The chain employs TRBV29-1 and TRBJ2-5; D unresolved. Trimming pared 5 bases from V and 5 bases from J, leaving 15 bases between. The CDR3 covers 13 residues. Per the germline V gene, CDR1 is SQVTM and CDR2 is ANQGSEA. The CDR3 is CSVSSWPQETQYF. Here the CDR3 DNA reads TGCAGCGTTTCGTCCTGGCCGCAGGAGACCCAGTACTTC.